This T cell receptor (beta chain) was captured in a study of blood T cell repertoires in COVID-19. The wider study: The analysed material was cDNA or gDNA that came from T cells, B-cell-depleted T cells, or PBMCs.

How the authors handled the data: Using reference gene primer amplification, nucleated cell counts were estimated. The table came from immunoSEQ multiplex PCR; TCRdb's copy has only in-frame clones and leaves some out. V, J and clone size were drawn from that table, and D and trimming were deduced from the DNA. The repertoire holds some 130,000 clones, with roughly 84% as singletons. In germline, CDR1 is SNHLY, CDR2 FYNNEI. This CDR3 is built from 15 residues. The V segment lost 4 bases and the J segment 3 bases; nucleotides outside the gene matches: 4. This receptor was obtained from a man between 60 and 70 years old with acute or convalescent COVID-19. Material for sequencing was peripheral blood. The rearrangement links TRBV2 to TRBJ1-5; TRBD1 agrees at 9 bases. The CDR3 sequence is CASSAGQGTNQPQHF. DNA of the CDR3: TGTGCCAGCAGTGCGGGACAGGGAACCAATCAGCCCCAGCATTTT.